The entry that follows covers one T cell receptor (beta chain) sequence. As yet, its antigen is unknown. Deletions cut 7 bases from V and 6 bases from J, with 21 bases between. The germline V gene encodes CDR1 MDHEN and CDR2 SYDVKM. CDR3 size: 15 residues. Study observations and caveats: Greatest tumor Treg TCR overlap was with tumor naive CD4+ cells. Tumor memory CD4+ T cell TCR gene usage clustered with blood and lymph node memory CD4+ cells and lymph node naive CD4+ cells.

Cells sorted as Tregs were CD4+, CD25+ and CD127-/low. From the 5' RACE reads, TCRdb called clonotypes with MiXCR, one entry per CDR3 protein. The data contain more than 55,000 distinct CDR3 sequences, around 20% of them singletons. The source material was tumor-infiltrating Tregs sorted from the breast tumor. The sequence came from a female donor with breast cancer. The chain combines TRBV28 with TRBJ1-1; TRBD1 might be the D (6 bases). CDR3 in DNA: TGTGCCAGCACCGAATTGATTACAGGGATAGCTGAAGCTTTCTTT. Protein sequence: CASTELITGIAEAFF.